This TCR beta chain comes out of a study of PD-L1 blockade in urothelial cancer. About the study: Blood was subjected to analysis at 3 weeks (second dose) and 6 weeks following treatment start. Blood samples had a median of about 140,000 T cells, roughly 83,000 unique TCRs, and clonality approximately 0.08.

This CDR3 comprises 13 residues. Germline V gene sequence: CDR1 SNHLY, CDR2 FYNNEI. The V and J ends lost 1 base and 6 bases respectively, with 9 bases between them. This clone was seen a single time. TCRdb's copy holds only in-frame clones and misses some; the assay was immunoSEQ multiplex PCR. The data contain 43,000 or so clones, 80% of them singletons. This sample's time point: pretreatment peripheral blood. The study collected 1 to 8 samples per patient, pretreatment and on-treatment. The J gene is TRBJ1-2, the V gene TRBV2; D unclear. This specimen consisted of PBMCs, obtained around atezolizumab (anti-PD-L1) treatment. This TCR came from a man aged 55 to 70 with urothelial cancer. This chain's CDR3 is CASSEEPGNGYTF. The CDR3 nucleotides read TGTGCCAGCAGTGAAGAGCCAGGTAATGGCTACACCTTC. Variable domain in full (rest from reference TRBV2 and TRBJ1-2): EPEVTQTPSHQVTQMGQEVILRCVPISNHLYFYWYRQILGQKVEFLVSFYNNEISEKSEIFDDQFSVERPDGSNFTLKIRSTKLEDSAMYFCASSEEPGNGYTFGSGTRLTVV.